Listed below are T cell receptor beta chains from one sample, sequenced in a study of blood T cell repertoires in COVID-19. The protocol was immunoSEQ multiplex PCR, while the TCRdb copy is restricted to in-frame clones and leaves out a portion. The repertoire holds about 120,000 clones, roughly nine tenths seen once, with 1.8% in the top ten. Source material: peripheral blood. All receptors come from a human donor with active COVID-19. The donor label of this sample is uncertain. The CDR3 runs from the conserved cysteine through the conserved F or W. Each record gives: CDR3 DNA, CDR3 protein, clone size, J gene, V gene, D gene. The D gene is left open where the match is weak. Only part of the rows carry a size: once, few, many, or a class if the clone is expanded.

TGTGCCAGCAGTTACGGGGGCTCCCGGAGGGAAGCTTTCTTT | CASSYGGSRREAFF | NA | TRBJ1-1 | TRBV6-2/TRBV6-3 | NA
TGTGCCAGCAGTCCTCGGGACACTAGAAACACCATATATTTT | CASSPRDTRNTIYF | NA | TRBJ1-3 | TRBV2 | NA
TGTGCCAGCAGCTGGCAGTCCTACAATGAGCAGTTCTTC | CASSWQSYNEQFF | NA | TRBJ2-1 | TRBV7-6 | NA
TGTGCCACCGGACAAGGACAGGGGGGGACGAACACTGAAGCTTTCTTT | CATGQGQGGTNTEAFF | NA | TRBJ1-1 | TRBV19 | TRBD1
TGTGCCAGCAGCCAAGACGCGACGGGCTCTGGGGCCAACGTCCTGACTTTC | CASSQDATGSGANVLTF | NA | TRBJ2-6 | TRBV4-2 | NA
TGTGCCAGCAGGGGGACTAGCGGGGGACACAATGAGCAGTTCTTC | CASRGTSGGHNEQFF | once | TRBJ2-1 | TRBV6-5 | TRBD2
TGTGCCAGCAGCCCGGACAGGGGGAATCACTATGGCTACACCTTC | CASSPDRGNHYGYTF | once | TRBJ1-2 | TRBV6-4 | TRBD1
TGTGCCAGCAGCCCCGGAGACTATGGCTACACCTTC | CASSPGDYGYTF | NA | TRBJ1-2 | TRBV7-8 | NA
TGTGCCAGCAGTTTCACACAGGCTAACTATGGCTACACCTTC | CASSFTQANYGYTF | NA | TRBJ1-2 | TRBV6-6 | NA
TGTGCCAGAGAATTAATAGCGGGGACTCACACCGGGGAGCTGTTTTTT | CARELIAGTHTGELFF | NA | TRBJ2-2 | TRBV2 | TRBD2
TGTGCCAGCAGCTTCGGGACAGGGATCTACAATGAGCAGTTCTTC | CASSFGTGIYNEQFF | NA | TRBJ2-1 | TRBV11-2 | TRBD1
TGTGCCAGCAGTGAGTGGCTCACAGGGCCACGGGACGGTAGCAATCAGCCCCAGCATTTT | CASSEWLTGPRDGSNQPQHF | NA | TRBJ1-5 | TRBV6-1 | NA
TGTGCCAGTAGTACCCCTTTGTCACTCAACAGGAAAAAAAAGATGAACACTGAAGCTTTCTTT | CASSTPLSLNRKKKMNTEAFF | NA | TRBJ1-1 | TRBV19 | NA
TGTGCCAGCAGAACGTATTCCGGGACAGTCAATCAGCCCCAGCATTTT | CASRTYSGTVNQPQHF | NA | TRBJ1-5 | TRBV6-6 | TRBD1
TGTGCCAGCAGCCCCTTAGCGGGGGGGCCAGCTTACCTGAATGAGCAGTTCTTC | CASSPLAGGPAYLNEQFF | NA | TRBJ2-1 | TRBV9 | TRBD2
TGTGCCAGCAGTCGCCTGACTAGCCAAGAGACCCAGTACTTC | CASSRLTSQETQYF | NA | TRBJ2-5 | TRBV6-2/TRBV6-3 | NA
TGTGCCAGCGCACCAACAGGATATCAGCCCCAGCATTTT | CASAPTGYQPQHF | NA | TRBJ1-5 | TRBV27 | NA
TGTGCCAGCAGCTTGGTTCGGTATCTTGGACATCCGTTCTTC | CASSLVRYLGHPFF | NA | TRBJ2-7 | TRBV5-6 | NA
TGTGCCAGCAGCTTGCGGGACTTCTCACCCGGGGAGCTGTTTTTT | CASSLRDFSPGELFF | few | TRBJ2-2 | TRBV11-2 | NA
TGTGCCAGCAGCCGCGAACGTGTGGCTGAAGCTTTCTTT | CASSRERVAEAFF | NA | TRBJ1-1 | TRBV7-2 | NA
TGTGCCAGCAGTTATGACCGTTTGGGCAGTGGCTACACCTTC | CASSYDRLGSGYTF | NA | TRBJ1-2 | TRBV6-6 | NA
TGTGCCAGCAGCTCACGCCGCTCTGCAAGGGGGCAAGAGACCCAGTACTTC | CASSSRRSARGQETQYF | NA | TRBJ2-5 | TRBV7-2 | NA
TGTGCCAGCAGTAGATCCGACAGGGATGCTTCACCCCTCCACTTT | CASSRSDRDASPLHF | NA | TRBJ1-6 | TRBV6-5 | TRBD1
TGTGCCAGCAGCTCTAGGTTGGCCGGGGAGCTGTTTTTT | CASSSRLAGELFF | NA | TRBJ2-2 | TRBV7-6 | NA
TGTGCCAGCACACAGGGGGCGAACACCGGGGAGCTGTTTTTT | CASTQGANTGELFF | once | TRBJ2-2 | TRBV7-2 | TRBD1
TGTGCCAGCAGCGCAAACAGGGTTGGCGGGGAGCTGTTTTTT | CASSANRVGGELFF | NA | TRBJ2-2 | TRBV7-9 | NA
TGCGCCAGCAGCCCTCGGGGGGGCATGTTCCAAGAGACCCAGTACTTC | CASSPRGGMFQETQYF | NA | TRBJ2-5 | TRBV4-1 | TRBD2
TGTGCCAGCAGTGGCTGGACTAGCGGGGGGACCTACGAGCAGTACTTC | CASSGWTSGGTYEQYF | NA | TRBJ2-7 | TRBV6-1 | TRBD2
TGTGCCAGCAGTCTCTCCCGGACAGGGCTCGAGCAGTACTTC | CASSLSRTGLEQYF | NA | TRBJ2-7 | TRBV6-5 | TRBD1